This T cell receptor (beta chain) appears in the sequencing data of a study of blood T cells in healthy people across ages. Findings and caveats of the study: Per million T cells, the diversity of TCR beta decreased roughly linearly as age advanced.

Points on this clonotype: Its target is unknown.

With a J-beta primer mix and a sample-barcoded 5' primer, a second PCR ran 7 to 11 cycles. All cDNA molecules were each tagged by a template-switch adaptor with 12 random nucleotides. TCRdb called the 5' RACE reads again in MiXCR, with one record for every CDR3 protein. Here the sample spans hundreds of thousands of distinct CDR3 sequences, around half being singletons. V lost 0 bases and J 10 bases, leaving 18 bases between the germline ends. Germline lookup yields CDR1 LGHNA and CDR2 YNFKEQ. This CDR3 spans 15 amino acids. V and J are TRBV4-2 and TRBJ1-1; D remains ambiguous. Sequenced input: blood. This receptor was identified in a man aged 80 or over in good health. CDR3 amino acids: CASSQDRVPTSVAFF. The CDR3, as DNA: TGTGCCAGCAGCCAAGATCGGGTGCCGACCAGTGTAGCTTTCTTT.